These 25 T cell receptor beta chains were all obtained from the same sample, sequenced in a study of T cell responses to AZD1222 COVID-19 vaccine. Profiling relied on immunoSEQ multiplex PCR, and the TCRdb table lists in-frame clones only, not all of them. The sample lists roughly 120,000 clones; more than 70% were seen once. The sample in question was peripheral blood, obtained on day 0 of AZD1222 vaccination. These receptors all come from an adult in good health.

The rearrangement links TRBV24-1 to TRBJ1-1; 7 nucleotides line up with TRBD1. Trimming at V came to 3 bases and at J to 5 bases, leaving 2 bases not matched to a gene. Germline CDR1 and CDR2: KGHDR and SFDVKD. The CDR3 loop spans 13 amino acids. The CDR3 DNA sequence: TGTGCCACCAGTGATGACAGGGATACTGAAGCTTTCTTT. Translated: CATSDDRDTEAFF.

This chain links TRBV19 with TRBJ1-6; D possibly corresponds to TRBD1 (5 bases). The germline V gene encodes CDR1 LNHDA and CDR2 SQIVND (reference sequence). V was shortened by 1 base and J by 6 bases, with 13 bases between the two germline ends. This CDR3 is 16 amino acids long. Here the CDR3 DNA reads TGTGCCAGTAGTATAGGAGCGAGACAGCCTAATTCACCCCTCCACTTT. It codes for CASSIGARQPNSPLHF.

The rearrangement links TRBV3-1 (or the pseudogene TRBV3-2) to TRBJ2-5, with D uncertain. Germline CDR1 and CDR2: LGHDT and YNNKEL (reference sequence). CDR3 length: 13 amino acids. Trimming stripped 2 bases from V and 3 bases from J, with 7 bases between. The CDR3 loop is CASSQFVKETQYF. The CDR3 bases are TGTGCCAGCAGCCAATTCGTAAAAGAGACCCAGTACTTC.

The count of this clone is one. This chain uses TRBV3-1 (or the pseudogene TRBV3-2) with TRBJ2-1; 10 bases agree with TRBD2. The ends lost 2 bases at V and 7 bases at J; junction bases unmatched: 5. Germline CDR1 and CDR2: LGHDT and YNNKEL (reference sequence). The CDR3 length is 15 residues. CDR3 coding DNA: TGTGCCAGCAGCCAAAGGACTAGCGGAGCTAATGAGCAGTTCTTC. This gives the protein CASSQRTSGANEQFF.

The chain uses TRBV12-3 or TRBV12-4 and TRBJ1-1; D is ambiguous. V was trimmed by 5 bases and J by 8 bases, leaving 3 bases between them. CDR3 length: 9 amino acids. CDR3 in amino acids: CASSREAFF. CDR3 nucleotide sequence: TGTGCCAGCAGTCGAGAAGCTTTCTTT.

The chain links TRBV10-2 to TRBJ1-1; 7 nucleotides line up with TRBD1. V lost 2 bases, J lost 9 bases, and 3 bases stayed unmatched. The CDR3 length is 12 residues. In germline, CDR1 is WSHSY, CDR2 SAAADI. The CDR3 region has the DNA TGCGCCAGCAGTGAGAGACAGGGCAAAGCTTTCTTT. This sequence encodes CASSERQGKAFF.

The gene calls are TRBV3-1 (or the pseudogene TRBV3-2) and TRBJ2-5; D unclear. V was clipped by 1 base and J by 4 bases, with 4 bases between them. The length of the CDR3 is 12 residues. The germline gives CDR1 LGHDT, CDR2 YNNKEL (reference sequence). CDR3: CASSQGRETQYF. Written as DNA, the CDR3 is TGTGCCAGCAGCCAAGGGCGAGAGACCCAGTACTTC.

The chain uses TRBV12-3 or TRBV12-4 and TRBJ1-1; 10 positions agree with TRBD1. After removal of 6 bases from V and 7 bases from J, the junction contained 5 bases not matched to a gene. This CDR3 has 13 residues. The CDR3 nucleotides are TGTGCCAGCAGCCTGGGACAGGGGAATGAAGCTTTCTTT. This gives the protein CASSLGQGNEAFF.

CDR3 protein: CAPQSGGCPGNTIYF. CDR3 DNA: TGTGCTCCTCAATCGGGGGGCTGCCCCGGAAACACCATATATTTT. V and J are TRBV19 and TRBJ1-3; weak D call: TRBD1 (6 bases). Germline assignment: CDR1 LNHDA and CDR2 SQIVND (reference sequence). The CDR3 is 15 residues long.

The chain employs TRBV4-1 and TRBJ1-1; a weak D match, TRBD1 (6 bases). The CDR3 is made up of 16 amino acids. The ends were cut back, 0 bases at V and 4 bases at J, with 15 bases in the middle. Germline CDR1 and CDR2: MGHRA and YSYEKL. CDR3 nucleotide sequence: TGCGCCAGCAGCCAAGAGGGCAACAGGGTTTTCACTGAAGCTTTCTTT. Translation gives CASSQEGNRVFTEAFF.

This chain links TRBV7-2 with TRBJ1-5; D perhaps matches TRBD1 (5 bases). Trimming removed 1 base at V and 3 bases at J, with 10 bases between. Germline V gene lookup returns CDR1 SGHTA and CDR2 FQGNSA. The CDR3 covers 15 residues. In DNA, the CDR3 is TGTGCCAGCAGCTTAGGGGCAGGGCCCAATCAGCCCCAGCATTTT. Its translation: CASSLGAGPNQPQHF.

The chain uses TRBV19 and TRBJ2-1, with TRBD1 identical over 7 bases. Germline V gene data show CDR1 as LNHDA and CDR2 as SQIVND (reference sequence). V lost 5 bases to trimming and J lost 0 bases; unmatched junction nucleotides: 4. The CDR3 is 15 amino acids. In DNA, the CDR3 is TGTGCCAGTAGTGTGGACAGGTCCTCCTACAATGAGCAGTTCTTC. It encodes CASSVDRSSYNEQFF.

This clone was picked up one time. The rearrangement links TRBV19 to TRBJ2-6; 8 bases are a match to TRBD1. Trimming took 3 bases from V and 6 from J; bases not matched to a gene: 16. This CDR3 is 19 amino acids long. CDR1 LNHDA and CDR2 SQIVND come from the germline V gene (reference sequence). CDR3: CASSIYNRDRFSLANVLTF. DNA for the CDR3: TGTGCCAGTAGTATCTACAACCGGGACAGGTTTTCTCTGGCCAACGTCCTGACTTTC.

This sequence joins TRBV7-9 and TRBJ2-5; no firm D call. The germline V gene has CDR1 SEHNR and CDR2 FQNEAQ (reference sequence). The V end lost 2 bases, the J end lost 2 bases, and 6 bases lay between the germline ends. The CDR3 spans 13 residues. CDR3 loop: CASSLPLQETQYF. The CDR3 DNA reads as TGTGCCAGCAGCTTACCCCTGCAAGAGACCCAGTACTTC.

The rearrangement uses TRBV5-6 and TRBJ2-7; D gene ambiguous. The germline gives CDR1 SGHDT, CDR2 YYEEEE. The CDR3 is made up of 12 amino acids. Trimming shortened V by 0 bases and J by 5 bases, and 6 bases separated the two germline ends. Here the CDR3 reads CASSLGNDEQYF. CDR3 sequence (DNA): TGTGCCAGCAGCTTGGGGAATGACGAGCAGTACTTC. The full variable domain, rest sourced from reference TRBV5-6 and TRBJ2-7, is DAGVTQSPTHLIKTRGQQVTLRCSPKSGHDTVSWYQQALGQGPQFIFQYYEEEERQRGNFPDRFSGHQFPNYSSELNVNALLLGDSALYLCASSLGNDEQYFGPGTRLTVT.

The V and J genes are TRBV24-1 and TRBJ2-2; no clear D gene. CDR3 length: 15 amino acids. The germline V and J ends were trimmed by 3 bases and 6 bases, with 13 bases remaining between them. CDR1 and CDR2 (germline): KGHDR, SFDVKD. This CDR3 is CATSDEEREAGELFF. CDR3 coding DNA: TGTGCCACCAGTGATGAAGAAAGGGAAGCCGGGGAGCTGTTTTTT.

This clone occurred a few times. The rearrangement uses TRBV20-1 and TRBJ2-7; no definite D call. The CDR3 runs 11 residues. The V end was cut by 2 bases, the J end by 5 bases, with 7 bases between. Germline V lookup: CDR1 DFQATT, CDR2 SNEGSKA (reference sequence). CDR3 DNA: TGCAGTGCTAGATGGACGGACGAGCAGTACTTC. It specifies CSARWTDEQYF.

The chain has TRBV12-3 or TRBV12-4 and TRBJ1-1; D call uncertain. The germline V and J ends were trimmed by 10 bases and 1 base, with 13 bases remaining between them. The CDR3 sequence is 13 residues long. The CDR3 spells CATSGGRNTEAFF. The DNA for the CDR3 is TGTGCCACCTCGGGAGGGAGGAACACTGAAGCTTTCTTT.

Turning to this clone: Additional DNA sequences in this sample encode the identical CDR3. The V gene is TRBV18, the J gene TRBJ2-3; 15 nucleotides agree with TRBD2. The CDR3 runs 18 residues. With 3 bases clipped from V and 0 bases from J, the junction kept 4 bases outside the gene matches. Germline V CDR1 and CDR2: KGHSH, LQKENI. CDR3 bases: TGTGCCAGCTCACCCCCGGGACTAGCGGGGGGAAGCACAGATACGCAGTATTTT. Translating it yields CASSPPGLAGGSTDTQYF.

This chain joins TRBV6-2 or TRBV6-3 and TRBJ2-7; 7 bases map to TRBD1. Germline V gene data show CDR1 as MNHEY and CDR2 as SVGEGT. CDR3 length: 15 amino acids. V was clipped by 6 bases and J by 1 base; unmatched bases: 9. Here the CDR3 DNA reads TGTGCCAGCAGGCCTGGATCAGGGGGTTCCTACGAGCAGTACTTC. This sequence encodes CASRPGSGGSYEQYF.

This clone was seen more than once but under ten times. The CDR3, as DNA: TGTGCCAGCAGCTTGGAAGGGGGCGCGTATCAGCCCCAGCATTTT. Amino acids: CASSLEGGAYQPQHF. The rearrangement uses TRBV7-2 and TRBJ1-5, with TRBD1 matching over 7 bases. Germline V gene lookup returns CDR1 SGHTA and CDR2 FQGNSA. The junction had 7 bases not matched to a gene; V was cut back by 3 bases and J by 5 bases. This CDR3 comprises 15 residues.

The CDR3 loop reads CASSQGAGRGGYETQYF. The CDR3 bases are TGCGCCAGCAGCCAAGGGGCCGGTCGCGGGGGGTATGAGACCCAGTACTTC. The chain links TRBV4-1 to TRBJ2-5; TRBD2 aligns across 8 bases. The germline gives CDR1 MGHRA, CDR2 YSYEKL. The CDR3 runs 17 residues. Trimming at V came to 1 base and at J to 5 bases, leaving 12 bases not matched to a gene.

V and J are TRBV28 and TRBJ1-1; 7 bases align to TRBD1. V lost 6 bases and J lost 2; bases outside the gene matches: 6. There are 14 residues in the CDR3. Germline V gene sequence: CDR1 MDHEN, CDR2 SYDVKM. CDR3 nucleotides: TGTGCCAGCAGCGGACAGGACACTAACACTGAAGCTTTCTTT. It specifies CASSGQDTNTEAFF.

V usage is TRBV7-2 and J usage is TRBJ1-3, with D uncertain. The V gene lost 2 bases and the J gene lost 4 bases, with 6 bases spanning the gap. Germline V CDR1 and CDR2: SGHTA, FQGNSA. The CDR3 runs to 13 residues. The CDR3 bases are TGTGCCAGCAGCTTAACAATAGGAAACACCATATATTTT. It codes for CASSLTIGNTIYF.

This rearrangement joins TRBV5-6 to TRBJ2-1; D gene ambiguous. Per the germline V gene, CDR1 is SGHDT and CDR2 is YYEEEE. This CDR3 comprises 15 residues. V lost 4 bases, J lost 9 bases, and 20 bases lay in between. CDR3 sequence reads: CASSSSRNRVGEQFF. The CDR3, as DNA: TGTGCCAGCAGCAGTTCCCGCAATAGGGTCGGTGAGCAGTTCTTC.